The 7 T cell receptor beta chains given below trace back to one sample, sequenced in a study of Ad26.COV2.S vaccination and SARS-CoV-2 variants (dated by TCRdb to the early 2020s). The library was produced with the immunoSEQ multiplex PCR assay. TCRdb stores this immuneACCESS table with in-frame sequences only. Part of the clones is absent; in the studies checked, under half of the shortfall reflects unresolved V genes, and no reason is known for the rest. The sample contains some 410,000 clones, 92% of them found a single time. The top ten hold 1.5% to 2% of the sample. The treatment or condition label here, explained by the study, means: roughly 20 received Ad26.COV2.S at low or high dose, single or two shots; about 5 received placebo; per-sample allocation not given. For vaccine and placebo recipients, the sequenced repertoires came from samples collected on day 63 after the first injection.

Sample: peripheral blood, taken in a trial of Ad26.COV2.S vaccine versus placebo. The receptors here all came from a person between 18 and 59 years old who received the Ad26.COV2.S COVID-19 vaccine or a placebo.

This rearrangement joins TRBV4-3 to TRBJ2-7; a possible D gene is TRBD2 (6 bases). The CDR3 is 16 residues long. V was cut by 1 base and J by 3 bases, with 16 bases left in between. The germline gives CDR1 LGHNA, CDR2 YSLEER. Here the CDR3 reads CASSQVKVAGFYEQYF. The CDR3 DNA sequence: TGCGCCAGCAGCCAAGTCAAGGTTGCGGGGTTCTACGAGCAGTACTTC.

The chain has TRBV7-8 and TRBJ1-3; D unclear. The CDR3 runs to 14 residues. CDR1 and CDR2 (germline): SGHVS, FQNEAQ. Deletions cut 5 bases from V and 0 bases from J, with 8 bases between. This chain's CDR3 is CASSQDHSGNTIYF. The CDR3 DNA follows: TGTGCCAGCAGCCAAGACCACTCTGGAAACACCATATATTTT. The full variable domain, with the rest looked up from reference TRBV7-8 and TRBJ1-3, is GAGVSQSPRYKVAKRGQDVALRCDPISGHVSLFWYQQALGQGPEFLTYFQNEAQLDKSGLPSDRFFAERPEGSVSTLKIQRTQQEDSAVYLCASSQDHSGNTIYFGEGSWLTVV.

The chain links TRBV7-9 to TRBJ1-4, with a possible D match to TRBD1 (6 bases). The CDR3 sequence is 14 residues long. CDR1 is SEHNR, CDR2 FQNEAQ, per germline (reference sequence). The ends were cut back, 8 bases at V and 8 bases at J, with 18 bases in the middle. The CDR3 nucleotides read TGTGCCAGCTACGCCACGGGGGCGGGAGAAAAACTGTTTTTT. This translates into CASYATGAGEKLFF.

The chain recombines TRBV12-2 with TRBJ2-1. TRBV12-2 is flagged as a pseudogene. The CDR3 has 21 amino acids. CDR3 residues: CASRLWFPPGCRTMTYNEQFF. The CDR3 nucleotides read TGTGCAAGTCGCTTATGGTTCCCCCCCGGATGTAGGACGATGACCTACAATGAGCAGTTCTTC.

This rearrangement joins TRBV6-2 or TRBV6-3 to TRBJ2-2; 7 nucleotides align to TRBD1. The CDR3 has 15 amino acids. Germline V gene sequence: CDR1 MNHEY, CDR2 SVGEGT. J gave up 2 bases and V 2 bases, and 2 bases lay outside the gene matches. Here the CDR3 DNA reads TGTGCCAGCAGTTACCACAGGGGTAACACCGGGGAGCTGTTTTTT. Its protein is CASSYHRGNTGELFF.

The J gene is TRBJ1-1, the V gene TRBV6-2 or TRBV6-3; 9 bases fit TRBD1. This CDR3 region has 16 residues. V shed 6 bases, J shed 0 bases, and the junction held 8 bases outside the gene matches. Germline V gene lookup returns CDR1 MNHEY and CDR2 SVGEGT. Here the CDR3 DNA reads TGTGCCAGCAGCCGGGACAGGGACTCCATGAACACTGAAGCTTTCTTT. Its protein product is CASSRDRDSMNTEAFF.

The chain combines TRBV7-9 with TRBJ1-4; perhaps TRBD1 as D (6 bases). V gave up 4 bases and J gave up 4 bases, with 13 bases separating them. CDR1 and CDR2 (germline): SEHNR, FQNEAQ (reference sequence). The CDR3 runs to 15 residues. CDR3 nucleotide sequence: TGTGCCAGCAGCTCCAACCCGGGACATAATGAAAAACTGTTTTTT. This sequence encodes CASSSNPGHNEKLFF. The entire variable domain, with the rest obtained from reference TRBV7-9 and TRBJ1-4, is as follows: DTGVSQNPRHKITKRGQNVTFRCDPISEHNRLYWYRQTLGQGPEFLTYFQNEAQLEKSRLLSDRFSAERPKGSFSTLEIQRTEQGDSAMYLCASSSNPGHNEKLFFGSGTQLSVL.